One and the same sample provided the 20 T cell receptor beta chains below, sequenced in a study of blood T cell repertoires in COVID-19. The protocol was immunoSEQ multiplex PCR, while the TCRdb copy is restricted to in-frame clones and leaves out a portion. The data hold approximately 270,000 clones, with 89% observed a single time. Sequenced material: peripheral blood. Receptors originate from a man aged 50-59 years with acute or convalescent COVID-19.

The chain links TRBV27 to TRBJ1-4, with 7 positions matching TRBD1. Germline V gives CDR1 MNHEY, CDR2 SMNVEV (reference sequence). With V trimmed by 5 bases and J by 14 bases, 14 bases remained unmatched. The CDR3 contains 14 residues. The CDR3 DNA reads TGTGCCAGCAGTCAAGACTCACAGGGGAAAAGGCTGTTTTTT. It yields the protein CASSQDSQGKRLFF.

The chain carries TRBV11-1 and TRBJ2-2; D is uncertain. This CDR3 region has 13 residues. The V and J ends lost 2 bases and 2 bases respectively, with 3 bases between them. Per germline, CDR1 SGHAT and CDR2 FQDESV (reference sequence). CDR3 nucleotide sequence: TGTGCCAGCAGCTTATCTAACACCGGGGAGCTGTTTTTT. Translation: CASSLSNTGELFF.

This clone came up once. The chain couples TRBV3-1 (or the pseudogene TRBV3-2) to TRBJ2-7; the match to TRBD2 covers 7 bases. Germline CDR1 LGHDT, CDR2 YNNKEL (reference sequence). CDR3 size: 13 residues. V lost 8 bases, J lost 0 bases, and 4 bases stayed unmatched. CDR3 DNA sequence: TGTGCCAGCTCAGGACTAGTCTCCTACGAGCAGTACTTC. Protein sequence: CASSGLVSYEQYF.

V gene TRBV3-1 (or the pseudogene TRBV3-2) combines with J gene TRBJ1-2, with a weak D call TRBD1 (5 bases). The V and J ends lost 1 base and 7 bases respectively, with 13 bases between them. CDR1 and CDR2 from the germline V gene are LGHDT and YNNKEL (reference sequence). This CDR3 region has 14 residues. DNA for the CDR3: TGTGCCAGCAGCCAAGTAGGGGCGGTGATTGGCTACACCTTC. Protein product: CASSQVGAVIGYTF.

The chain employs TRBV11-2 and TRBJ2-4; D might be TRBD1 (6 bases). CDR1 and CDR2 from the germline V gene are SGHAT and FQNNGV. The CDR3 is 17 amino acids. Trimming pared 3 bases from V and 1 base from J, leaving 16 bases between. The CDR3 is CASSFTGTSRAKNIQYF. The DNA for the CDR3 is TGTGCCAGCAGCTTCACAGGGACGAGTAGGGCCAAAAACATTCAGTACTTC.

The CDR3 DNA reads TGCGCCTCGGCCACAGGGAACTTTGACTATGGCTACACCTTC. This gives the protein CASATGNFDYGYTF. The gene calls are TRBV5-1 and TRBJ1-2, with D possibly TRBD1 on 6 matching bases. In germline, CDR1 is SGHRS, CDR2 YFSETQ. This CDR3 contains 14 residues. Trimming stripped 10 bases from V and 3 bases from J, with 19 bases between.

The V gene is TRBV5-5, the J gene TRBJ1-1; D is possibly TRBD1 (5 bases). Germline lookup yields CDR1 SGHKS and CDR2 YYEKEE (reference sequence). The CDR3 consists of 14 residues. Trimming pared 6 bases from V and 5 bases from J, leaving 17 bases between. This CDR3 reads CASTGGTISTEAFF. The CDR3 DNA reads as TGTGCCAGCACCGGAGGGACCATATCAACTGAAGCTTTCTTT.

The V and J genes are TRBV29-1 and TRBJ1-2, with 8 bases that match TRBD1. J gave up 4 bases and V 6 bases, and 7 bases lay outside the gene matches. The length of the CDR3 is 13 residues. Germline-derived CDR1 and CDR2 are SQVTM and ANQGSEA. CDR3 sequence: CSVLTGGGYGYTF. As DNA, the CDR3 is TGCAGCGTCCTAACAGGGGGAGGCTATGGCTACACCTTC.

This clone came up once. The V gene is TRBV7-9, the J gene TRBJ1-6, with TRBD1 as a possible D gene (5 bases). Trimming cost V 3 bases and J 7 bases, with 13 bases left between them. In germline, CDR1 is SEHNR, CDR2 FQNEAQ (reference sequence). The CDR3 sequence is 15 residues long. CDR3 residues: CASSLTGVGNSPLHF. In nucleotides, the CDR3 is TGTGCCAGCAGCTTGACGGGGGTAGGGAATTCACCCCTCCACTTT.

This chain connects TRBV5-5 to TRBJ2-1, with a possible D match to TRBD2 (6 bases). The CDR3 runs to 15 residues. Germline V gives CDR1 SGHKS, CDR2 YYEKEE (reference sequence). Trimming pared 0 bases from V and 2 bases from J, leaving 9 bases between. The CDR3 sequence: CASSLGRVTYNEQFF. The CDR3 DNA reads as TGTGCCAGCAGCTTGGGGAGGGTCACCTACAATGAGCAGTTCTTC.

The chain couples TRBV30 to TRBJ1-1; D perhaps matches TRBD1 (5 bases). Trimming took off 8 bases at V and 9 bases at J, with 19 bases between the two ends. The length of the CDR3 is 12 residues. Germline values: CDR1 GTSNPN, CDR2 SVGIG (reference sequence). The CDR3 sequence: CATREEGTQAFF. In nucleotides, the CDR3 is TGTGCCACCAGGGAAGAAGGTACACAAGCTTTCTTT.

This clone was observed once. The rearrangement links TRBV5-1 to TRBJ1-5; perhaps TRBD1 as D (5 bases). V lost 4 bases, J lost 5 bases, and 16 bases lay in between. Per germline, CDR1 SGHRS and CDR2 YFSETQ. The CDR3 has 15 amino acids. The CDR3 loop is CASSAVGGEDQPQHF. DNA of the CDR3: TGCGCCAGCAGCGCCGTCGGGGGGGAGGATCAGCCCCAGCATTTT.

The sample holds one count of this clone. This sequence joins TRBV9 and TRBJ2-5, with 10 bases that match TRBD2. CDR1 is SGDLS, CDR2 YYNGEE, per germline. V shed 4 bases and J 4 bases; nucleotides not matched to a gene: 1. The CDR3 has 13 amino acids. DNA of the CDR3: TGTGCCAGCAGCACTAGCGGGGTAGAGACCCAGTACTTC. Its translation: CASSTSGVETQYF.

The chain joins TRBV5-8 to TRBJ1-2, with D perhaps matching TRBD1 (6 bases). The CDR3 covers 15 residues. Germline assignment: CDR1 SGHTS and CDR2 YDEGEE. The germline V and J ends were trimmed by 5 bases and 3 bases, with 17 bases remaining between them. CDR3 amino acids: CASSPRAGAYYGYTF. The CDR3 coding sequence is TGTGCCAGCAGTCCTCGGGCAGGGGCGTACTATGGCTACACCTTC.

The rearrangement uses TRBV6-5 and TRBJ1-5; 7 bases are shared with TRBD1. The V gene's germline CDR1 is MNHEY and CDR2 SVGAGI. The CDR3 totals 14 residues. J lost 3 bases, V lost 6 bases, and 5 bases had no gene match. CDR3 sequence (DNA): TGTGCCAGCAGCCAAGACAGGGACAATCAGCCCCAGCATTTT. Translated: CASSQDRDNQPQHF.

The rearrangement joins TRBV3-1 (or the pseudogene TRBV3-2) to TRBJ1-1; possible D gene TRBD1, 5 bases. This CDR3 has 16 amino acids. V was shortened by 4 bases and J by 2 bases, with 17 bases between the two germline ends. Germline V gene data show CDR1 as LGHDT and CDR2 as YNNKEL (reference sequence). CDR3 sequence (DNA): TGTGCCAGCAGCCGCTTATGGGGCAGGGAAAACACTGAAGCTTTCTTT. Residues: CASSRLWGRENTEAFF.

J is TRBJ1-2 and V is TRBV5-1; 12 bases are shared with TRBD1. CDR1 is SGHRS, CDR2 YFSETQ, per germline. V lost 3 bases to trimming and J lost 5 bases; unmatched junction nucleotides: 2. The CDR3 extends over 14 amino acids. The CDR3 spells CASSSGQGAYGYTF. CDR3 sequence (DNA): TGCGCCAGCAGCTCGGGACAGGGGGCTTATGGCTACACCTTC. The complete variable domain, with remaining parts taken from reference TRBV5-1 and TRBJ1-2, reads KAGVTQTPRYLIKTRGQQVTLSCSPISGHRSVSWYQQTPGQGLQFLFEYFSETQRNKGNFPGRFSGRQFSNSRSEMNVSTLELGDSALYLCASSSGQGAYGYTFGSGTRLTVV.

The CDR3 region is CASMGQDYNEQFF. CDR3 bases: TGTGCCAGCATGGGACAGGACTACAATGAGCAGTTCTTC. This chain uses TRBV6-5 with TRBJ2-1; 8 bases are shared with TRBD1. Trimming cost V 7 bases and J 3 bases; bases outside gene matches: 2. CDR3 size: 13 residues. Germline V CDR1 and CDR2: MNHEY, SVGAGI.

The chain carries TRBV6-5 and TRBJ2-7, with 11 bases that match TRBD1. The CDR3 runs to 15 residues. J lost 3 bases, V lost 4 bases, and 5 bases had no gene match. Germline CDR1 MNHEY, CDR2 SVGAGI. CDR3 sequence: CASSFAGTGGYEQYF. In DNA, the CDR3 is TGTGCCAGCAGTTTTGCCGGGACAGGGGGCTACGAGCAGTACTTC.

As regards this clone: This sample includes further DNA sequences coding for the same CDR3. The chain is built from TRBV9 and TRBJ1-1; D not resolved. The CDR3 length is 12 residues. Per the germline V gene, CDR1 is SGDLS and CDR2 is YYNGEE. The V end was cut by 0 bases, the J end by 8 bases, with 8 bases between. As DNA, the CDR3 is TGTGCCAGCAGCGTAGTAGGAGGGGAAGCTTTCTTT. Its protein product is CASSVVGGEAFF.